What follows are 26 T cell receptor beta chains derived from one specimen sequenced in a study of read filtering for tumor transcriptome and immune sequencing. Molecular barcoded adaptors covering alpha/delta and beta/gamma chains were used on approximately 400 ng RNA. TCRdb reprocessed the reads via MiXCR and lists one record per CDR3 protein. The sample comprises some 46,000 distinct CDR3 sequences, 10% to 15% of which are singletons, and about 14% rests with the top ten. Sequenced sample: a population of CD138-negative cells sorted from bone marrow. These receptors came from a donor over 35 with multiple myeloma.

This clonotype was observed at least ten times. The chain is built from TRBV6-2 or TRBV6-3 and TRBJ2-1; 12 nucleotides align to TRBD2. Germline CDR1 is MNHEY and CDR2 is SVGEGT. The CDR3 covers 16 residues. V was pared by 8 bases and J by 5 bases, with 10 bases of the junction left unmatched. In DNA form, the CDR3 reads TGTGCCAGCGGGAACCTGGGACTAGCGGGCGACAATGAGCAGTTCTTC. Translating it yields CASGNLGLAGDNEQFF.

As regards this clonotype: With a far larger clone one base away, a read error is the likely cause. The chain combines TRBV6-2 or TRBV6-3 with TRBJ2-1; the match to TRBD1 covers 9 bases. This CDR3 has 15 amino acids. The J segment lost 5 bases and the V segment lost 6 bases, leaving 8 bases of the junction unmatched. CDR1 is MNHEY, CDR2 SVGEGT, per germline. The CDR3 loop reads CASSRTGGAHNEQFF. In DNA form, the CDR3 reads TGTGCCAGCAGCCGAACAGGGGGCGCGCACAATGAGCAGTTCTTC.

This clonotype showed up just a few times. With only one base between it and a far larger clone, this is likely a read error. This chain joins TRBV7-2 and TRBJ2-1; D gene uncertain. This CDR3 spans 13 amino acids. Looked up from germline, CDR1 is SGHTA and CDR2 is FQGNSA. The ends were cut back, 1 base at V and 8 bases at J, with 9 bases in the middle. The CDR3 protein is CASSLGRHDEQFF. The DNA for the CDR3 is TGTGCCAGCAGCTTAGGGCGGCACGATGAGCAGTTCTTC.

This clonotype occurred a few times. This may be a read error, as it is one base from a much larger clone. The CDR3 does not close with the conserved phenylalanine or tryptophan, likely indicating a read error. CDR3 in DNA: TGCAGTGCTAGGCAGGGGTCGAACACTGAAGCTTTCCTT. Protein sequence: CSARQGSNTEAFL. The chain couples TRBV20-1 to TRBJ1-1; D may be TRBD1 (6 bases). Germline CDR1 and CDR2: DFQATT and SNEGSKA (reference sequence). This CDR3 has 13 amino acids. V was trimmed by 3 bases and J by 1 base, leaving 9 bases between them.

This clonotype was seen at least ten times. This chain connects TRBV7-9 to TRBJ1-5; D is uncertain. Germline CDR1 is SEHNR and CDR2 is FQNEAQ (reference sequence). This CDR3 is 13 amino acids long. The germline V and J ends were trimmed by 4 bases and 2 bases, with 6 bases remaining between them. The CDR3 is CASSYSGNQPQHF. The CDR3 nucleotides read TGTGCCAGCAGCTACTCCGGCAATCAGCCCCAGCATTTT.

Many counts were recorded for this clonotype. At one end the junction does not follow the germline gene, possibly because of a read error. This chain connects TRBV19 to TRBJ2-1, with 7 bases aligning to TRBD2. Germline CDR1 and CDR2: LNHDA and SQIVND (reference sequence). The length of the CDR3 is 15 residues. DNA of the CDR3: TGTGCCAGCCAAAGGGGTCTAGCGGAAACCAATGGGCAGTTCTTC. The encoded protein is CASQRGLAETNGQFF.

As for this clonotype: One junction end disagrees with the germline gene, perhaps due to a read error. The chain has TRBV3-1 and TRBJ2-1, with TRBD2 identical over 13 bases. Germline-derived CDR1 and CDR2 are LGHDT and YNNKEL (reference sequence). The CDR3 is 17 residues long. The CDR3 sequence is CASSPTTSGRFGGEQLF. The CDR3 nucleotides are TGTGCCAGCAGCCCCACGACTAGCGGGAGGTTCGGGGGTGAGCAGTTATTC.

This clonotype was recorded many times. The DNA for the CDR3 is TGTGCCAGCAGCTTTGTGTGGGAGGGCCAAGGCGACAATGAGCAGTTCTTC. Protein: CASSFVWEGQGDNEQFF. This rearrangement joins TRBV7-9 to TRBJ2-1, with 7 bases that match TRBD2. The CDR3 sequence is 17 residues long. The ends lost 3 bases at V and 5 bases at J; junction bases unmatched: 13. Per the germline V gene, CDR1 is SEHNR and CDR2 is FQNEAQ (reference sequence).

This clonotype was seen at least ten times. V is TRBV12-3 or TRBV12-4 and J is TRBJ2-5; possibly TRBD2 for D (7 bases). Trimming took off 5 bases at V and 4 bases at J, with 17 bases between the two ends. The CDR3 extends over 15 amino acids. CDR3 sequence reads: CASSEGGLLVETQYF. The CDR3 DNA sequence: TGTGCCAGCAGTGAGGGGGGACTACTCGTAGAGACCCAGTACTTC.

This clonotype was seen more than once but under ten times. This may come from a read error, since a much larger clone is one base off. This chain links TRBV5-8 with TRBJ2-2; TRBD2 aligns across 12 bases. Germline V CDR1 and CDR2: SGHTS, YDEGEE. This CDR3 region has 17 residues. The CDR3 loop is CASSAWTSGVNTGELLF. CDR3 nucleotides: TGTGCCAGCAGCGCCTGGACTAGCGGGGTGAACACCGGGGAGCTGCTTTTT. Combining the CDR3 with reference TRBV5-8 and TRBJ2-2 gives the whole variable domain EAGVTQSPTHLIKTRGQQATLRCSPISGHTSVYWYQQALGLGLQFLLWYDEGEERNRGNFPPRFSGRQFPNYSSELNVNALELEDSALYLCASSAWTSGVNTGELLFGEGSRLTVL.

This clonotype showed up just a few times. A much bigger clone sits one base away, suggesting this may be a read error. V usage is TRBV14 and J usage is TRBJ2-1, with 11 positions matching TRBD2. The CDR3 contains 15 residues. Germline CDR1 and CDR2: SGHDN and FVKESK. CDR3 loop: CASSRASGRSNGQFF. CDR3 sequence (DNA): TGTGCCAGCAGCAGGGCTAGCGGGAGGTCCAATGGGCAGTTCTTC.

At least ten counts were recorded for this clonotype. The rearrangement uses TRBV14 and TRBJ2-7; D is ambiguous. V lost 2 bases and J lost 3, with 8 bases in between. The V gene's germline CDR1 is SGHDN and CDR2 FVKESK. This CDR3 comprises 13 residues. As DNA, the CDR3 is TGTGCCAGCAGCCAAATAAAAGGCTACGAGCAGTACTTC. Protein product: CASSQIKGYEQYF.

Comment on this clonotype: A much larger clone differs by one base, so this may be a read error. J is TRBJ2-3 and V is TRBV27; tentative D call: TRBD2 (6 bases). The CDR3 contains 17 residues. CDR1 MNHEY and CDR2 SMNVEV come from the germline V gene (reference sequence). CDR3 region: CAGSRLSSGAGTDTQYF. As DNA, the CDR3 is TGTGCCGGCAGCCGTTTGTCTTCGGGAGCTGGCACAGATACGCAGTATTTT.

On this clonotype itself: With a much larger clone just one base away, this may be a read error. The chain uses TRBV6-2 or TRBV6-3 and TRBJ1-5; weak D call: TRBD1 (6 bases). Germline V gives CDR1 MNHEY, CDR2 SVGEGT. The CDR3 totals 14 residues. The CDR3 sequence: CASSGSGGNQPQRF. CDR3 sequence (DNA): TGTGCCAGCAGCGGCTCCGGGGGCAATCAGCCCCAGCGTTTT.

By proportion, this clonotype is medium-sized. The J gene is TRBJ2-1, the V gene TRBV3-1; tentatively, D is TRBD2 (5 bases). V dropped 1 base and J dropped 11 bases, with 12 bases sitting between them. Germline V CDR1 and CDR2: LGHDT, YNNKEL (reference sequence). CDR3 length: 13 amino acids. The CDR3 DNA reads TGTGCCAGCAGCCAAGCTCGTCTCGGGAAGCAGTTCTTC. As protein: CASSQARLGKQFF.

This clonotype has more than one count but fewer than ten. The CDR3 does not end in the conserved phenylalanine or tryptophan, so this is likely a read error. The rearrangement links TRBV5-1 to TRBJ2-5; no clear D. The ends were cut back, 1 base at V and 2 bases at J, with 0 bases in the middle. The CDR3 has 11 amino acids. The germline V gene has CDR1 SGHRS and CDR2 YFSETQ. DNA of the CDR3: TGCGCCAGCAGCTTGCAAGAGACCCAGTACCTC. It encodes CASSLQETQYL.

This clonotype was picked up many times. The chain is built from TRBV28 and TRBJ2-3; 9 bases are shared with TRBD2. Germline lookup yields CDR1 MDHEN and CDR2 SYDVKM. The CDR3 totals 14 residues. The V and J ends lost 4 bases and 9 bases, in that order; junction bases with no gene match: 8. This CDR3 is CASSSSGTSSTQYF. The CDR3 DNA is TGTGCCAGCAGTTCTTCCGGGACTAGCTCCACGCAGTATTTT.

This clonotype was detected ten times or more. V usage is TRBV2 and J usage is TRBJ2-1; D call uncertain. Trimming pared 4 bases from V and 5 bases from J, leaving 9 bases between. This CDR3 comprises 13 residues. Germline CDR1 reads SNHLY; CDR2 reads FYNNEI. The CDR3 spells CASSAWNNNEQFF. CDR3 DNA: TGTGCCAGCAGTGCCTGGAATAACAATGAGCAGTTCTTC.

This clonotype was recorded at least ten times. This chain connects TRBV7-9 to TRBJ2-1; D gene unclear. Per germline, CDR1 SEHNR and CDR2 FQNEAQ (reference sequence). The ends were cut back, 5 bases at V and 0 bases at J, with 8 bases in the middle. The CDR3 length is 14 residues. The CDR3 DNA sequence: TGTGCCAGCAGCCCGAGGAGCTCCTACAATGAGCAGTTCTTC. It is translated as CASSPRSSYNEQFF.

This clonotype showed up many times. The V gene is TRBV27, the J gene TRBJ2-5; TRBD2 aligns across 8 bases. Germline lookup yields CDR1 MNHEY and CDR2 SMNVEV (reference sequence). The CDR3 spans 14 residues. V gave up 3 bases and J gave up 7 bases; unmatched junction bases: 7. In DNA form, the CDR3 reads TGTGCCAGCAGTTTGTCCGGGAGGGTCCGGACCCAGTACTTC. This translates into CASSLSGRVRTQYF.

This clonotype appeared many times. V is TRBV20-1 and J is TRBJ2-3, with TRBD2 matching over 9 bases. Germline assignment: CDR1 DFQATT and CDR2 SNEGSKA (reference sequence). The CDR3 is 14 residues long. V gave up 4 bases and J gave up 5 bases; unmatched junction bases: 7. The CDR3 loop reads CSAKRGRAGDTQYF. DNA for the CDR3: TGCAGTGCTAAGCGCGGGAGGGCCGGAGATACGCAGTATTTT.

Comment on this clonotype: With a far larger clone one base away, a read error is the likely cause. V gene TRBV7-2 combines with J gene TRBJ2-1, with 8 bases aligning to TRBD1. The CDR3 extends over 15 amino acids. Germline CDR1 and CDR2: SGHTA and FQGNSA. The trim removed 5 bases at V and 4 bases at J, leaving 7 bases unmatched. CDR3 bases: TGTGCCAGCAGCATTGGACAGGGTCCATACAATGAGCAGTTCTTC. It specifies CASSIGQGPYNEQFF.

In its sample, this clonotype was seen many times. This rearrangement joins TRBV10-3 to TRBJ2-7, with 8 nucleotides matching TRBD1. V lost 5 bases to trimming and J lost 0 bases; unmatched junction nucleotides: 15. The CDR3 spans 18 residues. Germline values: CDR1 ENHRY, CDR2 SYGVKD. CDR3 nucleotides: TGTGCCATCAGTACCCCGATGTCGACAGGGGTGGGCTCCTACGAGCAGTACTTC. It specifies CAISTPMSTGVGSYEQYF.

This clonotype has at least ten counts. The V and J genes are TRBV5-1 and TRBJ2-7; D is perhaps TRBD2 (5 bases). Germline lookup yields CDR1 SGHRS and CDR2 YFSETQ. CDR3 size: 14 residues. V lost 0 bases and J lost 2, with 9 bases in between. The CDR3 region is CASSLDRGTYEQYF. Written as DNA, the CDR3 is TGCGCCAGCAGCTTGGATCGGGGAACCTACGAGCAGTACTTC.

This clonotype came up many times. The chain has TRBV7-8 and TRBJ2-3, with unresolved D. From germline, CDR1 is SGHVS and CDR2 FQNEAQ. The CDR3 sequence is 14 residues long. Trimming left V 4 bases short and J 3 bases short, with 11 bases between. The CDR3 protein is CASSSIMKTDTQYF. The CDR3 bases are TGTGCCAGCAGCTCTATTATGAAGACAGATACGCAGTATTTT. The whole variable domain, remainder taken from reference TRBV7-8 and TRBJ2-3, is GAGVSQSPRYKVAKRGQDVALRCDPISGHVSLFWYQQALGQGPEFLTYFQNEAQLDKSGLPSDRFFAERPEGSVSTLKIQRTQQEDSAVYLCASSSIMKTDTQYFGPGTRLTVL.

This clonotype was recorded at least ten times. The J gene is TRBJ2-1, the V gene TRBV5-5; D is undetermined. There are 13 residues in the CDR3. Per the germline V gene, CDR1 is SGHKS and CDR2 is YYEKEE (reference sequence). V was clipped by 1 base and J by 6 bases, with 8 bases between them. As DNA, the CDR3 is TGTGCCAGCAGCTTGTCAGCTCTCAATGAGCAGTTCTTC. Its translation: CASSLSALNEQFF.